This T cell receptor (beta chain) appears in the sequencing data of a study of OX40 agonist ivuxolimab in advanced cancers. Findings and limits, study-wide: In the expanded peripheral T cells, antigen specificity was never determined.

As concerns this clone: The antigen is not known.

Trimming at V came to 4 bases and at J to 6 bases, leaving 7 bases not matched to a gene. CDR3 length: 15 residues. The table came from immunoSEQ multiplex PCR; TCRdb's copy has only in-frame clones and leaves some out. Of roughly 80,000 clones listed, 86% were seen once; the top ten hold 1.9%. The chain recombines TRBV7-1 with TRBJ2-5; TRBD1 matches at 11 bases. TRBV7-1 is identified as an open reading frame with a role that is uncertain. This material consisted of CD4+ or CD8+ T cells sorted from blood, taken in a trial of the OX40 agonist ivuxolimab. The sequence came from an adult with an advanced solid tumor such as melanoma, head and neck, liver or kidney cancer. The CDR3 nucleotides are TGTGCCAGCAGCTTGGACAGGGGGCCTGTGAAGACCCAGTACTTC. Translated: CASSLDRGPVKTQYF.